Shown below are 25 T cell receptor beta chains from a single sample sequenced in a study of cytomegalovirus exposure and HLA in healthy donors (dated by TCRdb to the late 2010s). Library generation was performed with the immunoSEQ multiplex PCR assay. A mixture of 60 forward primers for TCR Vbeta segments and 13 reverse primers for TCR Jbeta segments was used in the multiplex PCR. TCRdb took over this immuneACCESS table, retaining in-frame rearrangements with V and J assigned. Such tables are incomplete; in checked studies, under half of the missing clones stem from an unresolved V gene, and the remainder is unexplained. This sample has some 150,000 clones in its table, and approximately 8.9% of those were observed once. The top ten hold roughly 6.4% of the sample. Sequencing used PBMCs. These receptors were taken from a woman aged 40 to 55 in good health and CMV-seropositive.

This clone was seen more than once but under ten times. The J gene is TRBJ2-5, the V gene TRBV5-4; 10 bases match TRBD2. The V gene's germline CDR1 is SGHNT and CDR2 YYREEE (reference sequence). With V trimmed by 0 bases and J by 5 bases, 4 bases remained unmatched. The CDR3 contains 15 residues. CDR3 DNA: TGTGCCAGCAGCTTGGAGCGGGGGGGCCGCGAGACCCAGTACTTC. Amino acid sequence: CASSLERGGRETQYF.

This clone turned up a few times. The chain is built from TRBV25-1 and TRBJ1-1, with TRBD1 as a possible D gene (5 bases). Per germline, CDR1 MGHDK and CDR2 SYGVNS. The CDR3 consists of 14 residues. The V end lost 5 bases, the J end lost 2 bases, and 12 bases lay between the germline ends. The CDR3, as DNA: TGTGCCAGCAGTAGAAGCGGGACTAACACTGAAGCTTTCTTT. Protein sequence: CASSRSGTNTEAFF.

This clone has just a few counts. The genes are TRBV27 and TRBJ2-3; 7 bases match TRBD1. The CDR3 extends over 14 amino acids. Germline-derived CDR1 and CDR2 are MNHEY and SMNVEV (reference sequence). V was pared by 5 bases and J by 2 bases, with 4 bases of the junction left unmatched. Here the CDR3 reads CASSRTGFTDTQYF. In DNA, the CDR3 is TGTGCCAGCAGTCGGACAGGATTCACAGATACGCAGTATTTT.

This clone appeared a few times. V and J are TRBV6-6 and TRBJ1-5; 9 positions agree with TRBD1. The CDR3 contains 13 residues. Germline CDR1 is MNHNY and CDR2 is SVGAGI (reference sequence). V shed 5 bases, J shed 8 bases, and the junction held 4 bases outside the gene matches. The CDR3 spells CASSRQGDEPQHF. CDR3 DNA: TGTGCCAGCAGTCGACAGGGGGATGAGCCCCAGCATTTT.

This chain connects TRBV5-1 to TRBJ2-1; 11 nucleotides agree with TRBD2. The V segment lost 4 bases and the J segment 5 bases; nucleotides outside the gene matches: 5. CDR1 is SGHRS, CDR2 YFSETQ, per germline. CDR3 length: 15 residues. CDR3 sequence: CASSPVLAGDNEQFF. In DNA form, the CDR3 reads TGCGCCAGCAGCCCTGTACTAGCGGGGGACAATGAGCAGTTCTTC.

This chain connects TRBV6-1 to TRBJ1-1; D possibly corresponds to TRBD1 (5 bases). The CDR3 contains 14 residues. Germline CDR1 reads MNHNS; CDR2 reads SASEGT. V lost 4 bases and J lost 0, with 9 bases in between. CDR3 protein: CASSASGVNTEAFF. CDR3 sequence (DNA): TGTGCCAGCAGTGCCTCGGGGGTGAACACTGAAGCTTTCTTT.

This chain's CDR3 is CASSRSGQGADTQYF. The DNA of the CDR3 is TGTGCCAGCAGCAGATCCGGACAGGGGGCAGATACGCAGTATTTT. V and J are TRBV2 and TRBJ2-3, with 10 bases lining up with TRBD1. V shed 6 bases and J 4 bases; nucleotides not matched to a gene: 7. The CDR3 totals 15 residues. Germline lookup yields CDR1 SNHLY and CDR2 FYNNEI.

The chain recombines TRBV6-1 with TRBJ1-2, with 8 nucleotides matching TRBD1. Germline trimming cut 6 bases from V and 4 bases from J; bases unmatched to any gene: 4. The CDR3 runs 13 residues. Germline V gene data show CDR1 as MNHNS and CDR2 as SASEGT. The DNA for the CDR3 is TGTGCCAGCAGGGCCGGGACAGGCTATGGCTACACCTTC. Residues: CASRAGTGYGYTF.

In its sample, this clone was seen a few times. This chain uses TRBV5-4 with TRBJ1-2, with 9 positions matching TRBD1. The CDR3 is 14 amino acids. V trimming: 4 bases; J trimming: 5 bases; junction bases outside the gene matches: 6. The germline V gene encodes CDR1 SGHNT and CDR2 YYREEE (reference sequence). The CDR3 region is CASSRTGETYGYTF. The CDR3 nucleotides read TGTGCCAGCAGCAGGACAGGGGAAACGTATGGCTACACCTTC.

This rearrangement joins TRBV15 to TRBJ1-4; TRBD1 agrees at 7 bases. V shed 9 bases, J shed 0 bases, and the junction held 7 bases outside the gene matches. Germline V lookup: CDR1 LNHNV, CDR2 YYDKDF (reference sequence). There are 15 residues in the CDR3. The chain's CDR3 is CATRGQIATNEKLFF. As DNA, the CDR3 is TGTGCCACTCGGGGACAGATCGCAACTAATGAAAAACTGTTTTTT.

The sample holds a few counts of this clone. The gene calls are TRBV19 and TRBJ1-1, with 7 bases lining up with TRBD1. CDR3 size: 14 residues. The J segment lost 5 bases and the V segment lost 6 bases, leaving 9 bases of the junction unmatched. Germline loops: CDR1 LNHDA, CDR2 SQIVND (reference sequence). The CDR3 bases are TGTGCCAGTAGGTCACAGGGGCTGAGGACTGAAGCTTTCTTT. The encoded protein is CASRSQGLRTEAFF.

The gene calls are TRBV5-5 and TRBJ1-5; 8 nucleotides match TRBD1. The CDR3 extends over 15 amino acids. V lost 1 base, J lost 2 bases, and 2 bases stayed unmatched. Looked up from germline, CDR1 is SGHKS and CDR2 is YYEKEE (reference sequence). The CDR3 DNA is TGTGCCAGCAGCTTGACAGGGGGTGGCAATCAGCCCCAGCATTTT. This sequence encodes CASSLTGGGNQPQHF.

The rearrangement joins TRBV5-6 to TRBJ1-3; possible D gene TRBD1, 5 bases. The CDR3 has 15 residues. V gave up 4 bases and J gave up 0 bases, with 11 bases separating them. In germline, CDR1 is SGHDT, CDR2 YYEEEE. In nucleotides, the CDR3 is TGTGCCAGCAGCGTCGGGACTGGCTCTGGAAACACCATATATTTT. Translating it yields CASSVGTGSGNTIYF.

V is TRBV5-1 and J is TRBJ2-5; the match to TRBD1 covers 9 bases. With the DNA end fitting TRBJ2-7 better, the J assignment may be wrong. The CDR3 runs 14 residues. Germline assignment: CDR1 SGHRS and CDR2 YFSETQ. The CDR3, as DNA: TGCGCCAGCAGCTTCGGACAGGGGCCTTACGAGCAGTACTTC. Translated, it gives CASSFGQGPYEQYF.

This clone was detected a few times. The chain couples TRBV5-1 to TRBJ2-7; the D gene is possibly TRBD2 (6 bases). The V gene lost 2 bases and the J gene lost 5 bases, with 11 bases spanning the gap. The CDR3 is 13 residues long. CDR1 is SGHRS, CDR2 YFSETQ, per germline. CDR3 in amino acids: CASSLLAGNEQYF. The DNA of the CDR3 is TGCGCCAGCAGCTTATTGGCGGGGAACGAGCAGTACTTC. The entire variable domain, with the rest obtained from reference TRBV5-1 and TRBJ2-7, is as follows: KAGVTQTPRYLIKTRGQQVTLSCSPISGHRSVSWYQQTPGQGLQFLFEYFSETQRNKGNFPGRFSGRQFSNSRSEMNVSTLELGDSALYLCASSLLAGNEQYFGPGTRLTVT.

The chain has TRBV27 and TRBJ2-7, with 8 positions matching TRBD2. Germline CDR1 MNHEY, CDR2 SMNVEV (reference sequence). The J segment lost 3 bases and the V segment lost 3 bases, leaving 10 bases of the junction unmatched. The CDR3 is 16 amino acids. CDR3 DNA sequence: TGTGCCAGCAGTTTGACTGGTCTAGCGGGCCTCTACGAGCAGTACTTC. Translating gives CASSLTGLAGLYEQYF.

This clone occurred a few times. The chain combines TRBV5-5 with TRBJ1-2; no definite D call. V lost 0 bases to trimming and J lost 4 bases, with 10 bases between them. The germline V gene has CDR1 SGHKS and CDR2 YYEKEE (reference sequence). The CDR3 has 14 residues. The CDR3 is CASSLAVETYGYTF. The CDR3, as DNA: TGTGCCAGCAGCTTGGCCGTGGAGACCTATGGCTACACCTTC.

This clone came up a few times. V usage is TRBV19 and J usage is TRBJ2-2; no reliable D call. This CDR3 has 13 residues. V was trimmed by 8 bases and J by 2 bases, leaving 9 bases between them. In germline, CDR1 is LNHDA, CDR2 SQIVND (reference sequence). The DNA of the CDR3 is TGTGCCAGTCCCAATGTCAACACCGGGGAGCTGTTTTTT. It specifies CASPNVNTGELFF.

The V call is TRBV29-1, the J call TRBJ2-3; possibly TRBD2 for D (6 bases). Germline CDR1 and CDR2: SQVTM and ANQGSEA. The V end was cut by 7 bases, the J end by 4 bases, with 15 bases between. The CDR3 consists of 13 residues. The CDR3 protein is CSAGTGTADTQYF. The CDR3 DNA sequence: TGCAGCGCTGGGACTGGGACGGCAGATACGCAGTATTTT.

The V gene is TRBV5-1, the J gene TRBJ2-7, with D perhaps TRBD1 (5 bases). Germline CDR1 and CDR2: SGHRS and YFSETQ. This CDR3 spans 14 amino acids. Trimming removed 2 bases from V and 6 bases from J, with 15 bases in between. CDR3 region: CASSFGPQGLEQYF. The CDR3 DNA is TGCGCCAGCAGCTTCGGACCTCAGGGTCTCGAGCAGTACTTC.

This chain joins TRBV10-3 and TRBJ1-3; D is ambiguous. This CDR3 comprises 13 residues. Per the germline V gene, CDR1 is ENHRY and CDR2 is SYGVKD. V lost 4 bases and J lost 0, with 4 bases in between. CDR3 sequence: CAISAPSGNTIYF. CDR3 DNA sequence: TGTGCCATCAGTGCTCCCTCTGGAAACACCATATATTTT.

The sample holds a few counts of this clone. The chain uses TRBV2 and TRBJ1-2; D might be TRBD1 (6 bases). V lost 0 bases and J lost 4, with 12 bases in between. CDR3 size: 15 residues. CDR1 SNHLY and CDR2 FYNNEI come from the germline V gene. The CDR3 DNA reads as TGTGCCAGCAGTGAAGCGCTCACAGGGCTCTATGGCTACACCTTC. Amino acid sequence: CASSEALTGLYGYTF.

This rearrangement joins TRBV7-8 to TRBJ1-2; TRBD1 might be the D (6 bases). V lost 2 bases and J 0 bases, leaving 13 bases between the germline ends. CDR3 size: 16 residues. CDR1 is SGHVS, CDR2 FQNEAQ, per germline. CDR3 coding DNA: TGTGCCAGCAGCTTATCCCCCACAGGGTCTAACTATGGCTACACCTTC. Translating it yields CASSLSPTGSNYGYTF.

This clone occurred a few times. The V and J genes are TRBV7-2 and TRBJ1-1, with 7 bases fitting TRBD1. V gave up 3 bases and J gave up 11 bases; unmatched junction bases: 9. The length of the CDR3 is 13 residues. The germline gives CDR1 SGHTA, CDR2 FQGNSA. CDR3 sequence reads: CASSFRNRGEAFF. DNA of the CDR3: TGTGCCAGCAGCTTTAGAAACAGGGGCGAGGCTTTCTTT. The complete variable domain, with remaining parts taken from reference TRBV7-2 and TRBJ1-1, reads GAGVSQSPSNKVTEKGKDVELRCDPISGHTALYWYRQSLGQGLEFLIYFQGNSAPDKSGLPSDRFSAERTGGSVSTLTIQRTQQEDSAVYLCASSFRNRGEAFFGQGTRLTVV.

CDR3 nucleotides: TGTGCCATCAGTGACGGACTAGCGGGGAACACCGGGGAGCTGTTTTTT. Protein: CAISDGLAGNTGELFF. The chain combines TRBV10-3 with TRBJ2-2; 11 bases map to TRBD2. Looked up from germline, CDR1 is ENHRY and CDR2 is SYGVKD. This CDR3 is 16 amino acids long. The ends lost 3 bases at V and 1 base at J; junction bases unmatched: 1.